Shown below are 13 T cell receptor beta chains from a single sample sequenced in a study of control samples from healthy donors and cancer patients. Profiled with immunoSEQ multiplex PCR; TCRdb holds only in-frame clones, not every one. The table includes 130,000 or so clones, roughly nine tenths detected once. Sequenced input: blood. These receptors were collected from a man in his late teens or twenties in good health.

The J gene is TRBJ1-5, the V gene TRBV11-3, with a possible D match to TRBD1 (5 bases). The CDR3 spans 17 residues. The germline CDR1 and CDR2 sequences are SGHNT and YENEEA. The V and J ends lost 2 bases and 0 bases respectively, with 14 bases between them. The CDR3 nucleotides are TGTGCCAGCAGCTTAAATGGTGACAGCTATAGCAATCAGCCCCAGCATTTT. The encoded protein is CASSLNGDSYSNQPQHF.

CDR3 region: CASRVGETDGYTF. CDR3 bases: TGTGCCAGCAGGGTGGGCGAAACGGATGGCTACACCTTC. V is TRBV3-1 (or the pseudogene TRBV3-2) and J is TRBJ1-2; D is undetermined. V was shortened by 6 bases and J by 6 bases, with 14 bases between the two germline ends. The germline gives CDR1 LGHDT, CDR2 YNNKEL (reference sequence). This CDR3 has 13 residues.

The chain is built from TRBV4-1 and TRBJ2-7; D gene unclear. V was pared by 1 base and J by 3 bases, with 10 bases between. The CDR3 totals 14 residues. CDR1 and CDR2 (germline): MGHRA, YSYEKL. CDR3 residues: CASSQGQADYEQYF. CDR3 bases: TGCGCCAGCAGCCAAGGGCAGGCAGACTACGAGCAGTACTTC.

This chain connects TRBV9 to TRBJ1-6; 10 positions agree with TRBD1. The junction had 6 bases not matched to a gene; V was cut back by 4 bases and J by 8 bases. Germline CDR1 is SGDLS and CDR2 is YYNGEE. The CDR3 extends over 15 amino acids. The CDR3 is CASSFTGTGDSPLHF. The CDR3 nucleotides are TGTGCCAGCAGCTTTACCGGGACAGGGGATTCACCCCTCCACTTT.

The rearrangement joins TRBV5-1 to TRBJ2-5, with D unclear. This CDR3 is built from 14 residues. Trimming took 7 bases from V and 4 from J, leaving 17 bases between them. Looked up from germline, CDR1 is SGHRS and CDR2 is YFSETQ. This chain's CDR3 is CASGQSSPAETQYF. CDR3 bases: TGCGCCAGCGGCCAATCAAGCCCGGCAGAGACCCAGTACTTC. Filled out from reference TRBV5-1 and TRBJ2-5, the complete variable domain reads KAGVTQTPRYLIKTRGQQVTLSCSPISGHRSVSWYQQTPGQGLQFLFEYFSETQRNKGNFPGRFSGRQFSNSRSEMNVSTLELGDSALYLCASGQSSPAETQYFGPGTRLLVL.

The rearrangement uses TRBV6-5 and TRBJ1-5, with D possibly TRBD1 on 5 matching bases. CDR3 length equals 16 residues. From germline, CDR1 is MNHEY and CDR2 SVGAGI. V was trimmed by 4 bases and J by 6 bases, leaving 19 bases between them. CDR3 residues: CASSSRGPISGQPQHF. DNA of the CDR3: TGTGCCAGCAGTTCACGGGGACCTATATCGGGTCAGCCCCAGCATTTT.

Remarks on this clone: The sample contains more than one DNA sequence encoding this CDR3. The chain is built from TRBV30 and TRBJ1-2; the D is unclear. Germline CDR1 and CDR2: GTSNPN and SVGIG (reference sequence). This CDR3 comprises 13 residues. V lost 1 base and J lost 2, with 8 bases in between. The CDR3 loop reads CAWSGVPNYGYTF. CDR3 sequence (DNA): TGTGCCTGGAGTGGGGTCCCAAACTATGGCTACACCTTC.

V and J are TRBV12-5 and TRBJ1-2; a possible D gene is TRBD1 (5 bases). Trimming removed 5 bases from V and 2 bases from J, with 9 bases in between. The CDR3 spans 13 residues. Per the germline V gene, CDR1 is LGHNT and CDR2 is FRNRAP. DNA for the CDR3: TGTGCTAGTGGTCCCCAGGGAAACTATGGCTACACCTTC. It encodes CASGPQGNYGYTF.

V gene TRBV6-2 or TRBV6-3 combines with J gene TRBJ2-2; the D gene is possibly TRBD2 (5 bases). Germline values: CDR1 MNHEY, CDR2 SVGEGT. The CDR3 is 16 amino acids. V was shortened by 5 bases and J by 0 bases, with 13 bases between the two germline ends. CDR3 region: CASSPSAEANTGELFF. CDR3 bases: TGTGCCAGCAGTCCCTCAGCGGAAGCGAACACCGGGGAGCTGTTTTTT.

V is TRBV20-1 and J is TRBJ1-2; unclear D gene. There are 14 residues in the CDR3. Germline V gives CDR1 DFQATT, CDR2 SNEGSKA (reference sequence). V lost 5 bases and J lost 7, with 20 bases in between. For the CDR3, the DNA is TGCAGTGCTCGTGGGGATGAGGAATCCCTTGGCTACACCTTC. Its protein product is CSARGDEESLGYTF.

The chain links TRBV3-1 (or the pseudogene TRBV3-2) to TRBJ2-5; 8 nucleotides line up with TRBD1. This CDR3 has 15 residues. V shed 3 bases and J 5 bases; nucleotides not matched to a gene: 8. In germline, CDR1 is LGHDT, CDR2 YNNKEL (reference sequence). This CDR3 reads CASSQPTGGDETQYF. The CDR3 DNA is TGTGCCAGCAGCCAGCCAACAGGGGGAGACGAGACCCAGTACTTC.

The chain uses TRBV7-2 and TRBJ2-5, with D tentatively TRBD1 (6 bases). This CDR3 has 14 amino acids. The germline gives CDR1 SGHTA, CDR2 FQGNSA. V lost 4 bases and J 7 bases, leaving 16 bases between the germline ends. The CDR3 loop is CASSSRVPRGTQYF. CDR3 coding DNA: TGTGCCAGCAGCTCCCGGGTCCCCAGGGGGACCCAGTACTTC. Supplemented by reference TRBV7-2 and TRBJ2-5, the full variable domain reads GAGVSQSPSNKVTEKGKDVELRCDPISGHTALYWYRQSLGQGLEFLIYFQGNSAPDKSGLPSDRFSAERTGGSVSTLTIQRTQQEDSAVYLCASSSRVPRGTQYFGPGTRLLVL.

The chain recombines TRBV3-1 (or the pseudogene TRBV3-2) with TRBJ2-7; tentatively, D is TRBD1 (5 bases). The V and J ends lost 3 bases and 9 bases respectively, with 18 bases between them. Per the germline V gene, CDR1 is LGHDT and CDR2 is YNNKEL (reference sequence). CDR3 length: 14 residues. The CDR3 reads CASSHSLVGLGQYF. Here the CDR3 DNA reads TGTGCCAGCAGCCACTCCCTGGTGGGGCTCGGGCAGTACTTC.